The following is a TCR beta chain sequence with its context. Germline-derived CDR1 and CDR2 are SQVTM and ANQGSEA. The CDR3 length is 11 residues. With 6 bases removed from V and 2 bases from J, the gap between germline ends came to 6 bases. These data come from a study of cytomegalovirus exposure and HLA in healthy donors. Researchers ran the PCR with 60 Vbeta and 13 Jbeta primers. Only in-frame clones appear in the TCRdb table, and some are missing; sequencing was by immunoSEQ multiplex PCR. The repertoire holds some 160,000 clones, with approximately 80% as singletons. The chain couples TRBV29-1 to TRBJ2-3; D unresolved. The sample was PBMCs. The sequence was collected from a man aged 60-69 years in good health and CMV-seronegative. The CDR3 bases are TGCAGCGTGGCTTACACAGATACGCAGTATTTT. Translating it yields CSVAYTDTQYF.